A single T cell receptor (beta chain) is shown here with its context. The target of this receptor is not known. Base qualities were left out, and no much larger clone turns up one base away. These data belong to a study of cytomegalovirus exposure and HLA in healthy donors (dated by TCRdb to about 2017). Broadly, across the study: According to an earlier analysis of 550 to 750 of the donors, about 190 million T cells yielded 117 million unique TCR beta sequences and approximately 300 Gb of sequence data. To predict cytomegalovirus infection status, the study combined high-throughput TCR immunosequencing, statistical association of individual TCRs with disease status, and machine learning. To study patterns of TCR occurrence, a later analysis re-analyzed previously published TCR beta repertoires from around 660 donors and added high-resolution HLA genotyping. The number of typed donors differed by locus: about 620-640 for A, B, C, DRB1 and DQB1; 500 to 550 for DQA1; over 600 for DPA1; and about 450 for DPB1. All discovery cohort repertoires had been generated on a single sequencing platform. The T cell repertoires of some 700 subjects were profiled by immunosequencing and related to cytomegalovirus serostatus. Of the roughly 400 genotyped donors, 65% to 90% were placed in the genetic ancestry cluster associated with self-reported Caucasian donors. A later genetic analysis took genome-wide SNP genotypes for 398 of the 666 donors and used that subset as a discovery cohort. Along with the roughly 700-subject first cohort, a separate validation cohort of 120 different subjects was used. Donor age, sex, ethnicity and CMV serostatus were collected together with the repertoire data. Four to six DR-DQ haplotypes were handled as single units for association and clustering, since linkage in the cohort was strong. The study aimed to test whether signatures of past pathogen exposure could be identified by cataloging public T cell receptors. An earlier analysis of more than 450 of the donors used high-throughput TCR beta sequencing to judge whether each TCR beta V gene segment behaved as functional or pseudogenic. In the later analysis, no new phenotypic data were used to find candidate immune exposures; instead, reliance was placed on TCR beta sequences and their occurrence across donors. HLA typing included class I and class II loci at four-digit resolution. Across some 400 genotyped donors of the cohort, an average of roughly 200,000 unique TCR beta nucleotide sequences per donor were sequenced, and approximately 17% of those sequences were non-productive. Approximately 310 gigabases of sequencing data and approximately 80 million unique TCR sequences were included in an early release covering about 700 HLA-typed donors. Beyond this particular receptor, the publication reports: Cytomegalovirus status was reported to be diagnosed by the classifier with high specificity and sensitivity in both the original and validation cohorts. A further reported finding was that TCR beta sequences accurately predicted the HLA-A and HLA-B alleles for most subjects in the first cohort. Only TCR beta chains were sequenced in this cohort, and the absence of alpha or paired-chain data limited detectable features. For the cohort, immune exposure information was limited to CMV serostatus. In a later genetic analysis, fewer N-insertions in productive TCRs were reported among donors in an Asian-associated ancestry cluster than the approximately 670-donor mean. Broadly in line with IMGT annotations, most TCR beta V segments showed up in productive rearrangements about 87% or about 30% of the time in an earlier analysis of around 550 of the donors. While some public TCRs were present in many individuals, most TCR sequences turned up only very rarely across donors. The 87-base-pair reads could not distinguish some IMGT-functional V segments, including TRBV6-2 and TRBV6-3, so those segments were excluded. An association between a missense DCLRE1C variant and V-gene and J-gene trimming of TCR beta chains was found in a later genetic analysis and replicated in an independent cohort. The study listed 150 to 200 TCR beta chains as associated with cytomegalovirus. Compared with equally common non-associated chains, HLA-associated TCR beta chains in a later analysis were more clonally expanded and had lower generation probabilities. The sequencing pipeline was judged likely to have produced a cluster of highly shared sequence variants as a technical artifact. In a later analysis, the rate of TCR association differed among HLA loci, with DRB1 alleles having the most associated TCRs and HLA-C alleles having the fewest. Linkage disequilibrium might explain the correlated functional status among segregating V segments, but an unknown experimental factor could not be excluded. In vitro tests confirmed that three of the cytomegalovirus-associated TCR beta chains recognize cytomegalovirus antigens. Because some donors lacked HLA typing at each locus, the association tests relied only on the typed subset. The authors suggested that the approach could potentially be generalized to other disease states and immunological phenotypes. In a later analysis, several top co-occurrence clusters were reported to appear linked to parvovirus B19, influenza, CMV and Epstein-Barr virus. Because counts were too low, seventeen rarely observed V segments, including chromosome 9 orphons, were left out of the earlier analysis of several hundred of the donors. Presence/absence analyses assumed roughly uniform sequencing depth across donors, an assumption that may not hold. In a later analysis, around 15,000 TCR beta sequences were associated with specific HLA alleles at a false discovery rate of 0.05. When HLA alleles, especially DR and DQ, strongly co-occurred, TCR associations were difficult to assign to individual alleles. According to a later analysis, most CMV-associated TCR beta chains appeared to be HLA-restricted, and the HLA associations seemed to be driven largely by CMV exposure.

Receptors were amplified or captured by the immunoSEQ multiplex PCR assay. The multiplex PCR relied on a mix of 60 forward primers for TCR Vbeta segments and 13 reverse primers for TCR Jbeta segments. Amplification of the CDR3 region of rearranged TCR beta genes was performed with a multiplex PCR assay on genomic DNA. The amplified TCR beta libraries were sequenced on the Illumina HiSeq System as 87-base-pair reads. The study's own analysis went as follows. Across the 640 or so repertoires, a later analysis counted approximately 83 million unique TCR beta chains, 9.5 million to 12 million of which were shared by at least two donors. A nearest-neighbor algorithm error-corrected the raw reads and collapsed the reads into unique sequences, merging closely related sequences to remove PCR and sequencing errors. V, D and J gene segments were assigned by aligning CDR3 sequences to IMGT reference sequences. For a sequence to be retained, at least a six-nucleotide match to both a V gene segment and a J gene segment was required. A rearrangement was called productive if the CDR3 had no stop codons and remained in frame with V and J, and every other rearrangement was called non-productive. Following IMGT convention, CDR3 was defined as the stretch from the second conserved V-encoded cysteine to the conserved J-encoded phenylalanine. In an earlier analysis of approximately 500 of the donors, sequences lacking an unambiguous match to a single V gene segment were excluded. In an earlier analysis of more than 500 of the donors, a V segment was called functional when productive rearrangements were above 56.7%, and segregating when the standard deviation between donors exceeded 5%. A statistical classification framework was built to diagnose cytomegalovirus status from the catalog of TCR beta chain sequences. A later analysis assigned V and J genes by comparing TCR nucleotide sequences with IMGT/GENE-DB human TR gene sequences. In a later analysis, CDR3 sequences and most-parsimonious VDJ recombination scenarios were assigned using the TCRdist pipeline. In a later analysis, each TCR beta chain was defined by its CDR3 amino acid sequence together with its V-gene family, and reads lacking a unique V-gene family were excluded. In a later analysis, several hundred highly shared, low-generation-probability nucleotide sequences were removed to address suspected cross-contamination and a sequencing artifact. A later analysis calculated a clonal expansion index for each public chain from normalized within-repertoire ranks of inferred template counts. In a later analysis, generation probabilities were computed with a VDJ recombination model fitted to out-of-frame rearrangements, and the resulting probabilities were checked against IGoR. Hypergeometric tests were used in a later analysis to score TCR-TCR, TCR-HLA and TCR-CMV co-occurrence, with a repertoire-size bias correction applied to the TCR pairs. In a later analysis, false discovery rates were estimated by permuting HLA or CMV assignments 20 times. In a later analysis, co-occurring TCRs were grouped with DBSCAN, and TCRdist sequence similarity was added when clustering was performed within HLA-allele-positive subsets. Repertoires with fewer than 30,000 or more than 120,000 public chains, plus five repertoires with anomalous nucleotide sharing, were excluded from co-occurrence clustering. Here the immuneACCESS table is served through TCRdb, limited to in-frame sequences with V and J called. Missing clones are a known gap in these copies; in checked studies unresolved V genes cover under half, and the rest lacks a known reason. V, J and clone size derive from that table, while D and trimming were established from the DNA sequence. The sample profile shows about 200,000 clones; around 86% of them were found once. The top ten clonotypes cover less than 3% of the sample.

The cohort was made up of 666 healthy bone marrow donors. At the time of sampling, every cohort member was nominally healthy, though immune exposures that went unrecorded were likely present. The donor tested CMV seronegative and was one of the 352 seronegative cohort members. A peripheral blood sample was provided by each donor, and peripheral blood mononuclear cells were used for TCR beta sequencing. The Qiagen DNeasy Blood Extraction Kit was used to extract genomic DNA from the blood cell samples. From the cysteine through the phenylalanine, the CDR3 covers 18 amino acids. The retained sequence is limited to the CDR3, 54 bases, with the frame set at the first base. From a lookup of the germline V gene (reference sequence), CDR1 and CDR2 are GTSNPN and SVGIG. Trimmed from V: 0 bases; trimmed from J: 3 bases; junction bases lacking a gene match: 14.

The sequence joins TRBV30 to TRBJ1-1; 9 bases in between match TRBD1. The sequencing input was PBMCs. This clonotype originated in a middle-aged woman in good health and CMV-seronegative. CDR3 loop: CAWSVVQGAFGLDTEAFF. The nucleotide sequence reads TGTGCCTGGAGTGTAGTACAGGGGGCCTTCGGTTTAGACACTGAAGCTTTCTTT.